This TCR beta chain emerged from a study of chemoradiotherapy in HPV16-positive cancers. The overall study: Two HPV16-positive patients' cells yielded candidate HPV-specific clones and common motifs.

Study findings and constraints: Candidate HPV-specific clones and E7-related TCR motifs grew in tumor during treatment. HPV-responsive T-cell expansion during chemoradiotherapy was linked to improved recurrence-free survival in HPV16-positive patients.

Repertoires were sampled repeatedly during chemoradiotherapy. Of note for this clone: Its antigen is not identified.

CDR3 length: 14 residues. V lost 4 bases, J lost 5 bases, and 11 bases lay in between. Germline CDR1 reads WNHNN; CDR2 reads SYGVQD (reference sequence). Data came from immunoSEQ multiplex PCR; TCRdb stores just in-frame clones and leaves some out. The sample includes under 15,000 clones, around 87% seen only once; the top ten take around 5%. Sequencing used blood, obtained from a patient who underwent chemoradiotherapy. This chain joins TRBV10-1 and TRBJ1-4, with a tentative D call TRBD1 (5 bases). This TCR came from a human donor with HPV-associated anogenital cancer. In DNA form, the CDR3 reads TGCGCCAGCAGTGCGCGGACACTAAATGAAAAACTGTTTTTT. Translation: CASSARTLNEKLFF.